These 17 T cell receptor beta chains share one sample of origin, sequenced in a study of T cell responses to AZD1222 COVID-19 vaccine. Data came from immunoSEQ multiplex PCR; TCRdb stores just in-frame clones and leaves some out. The sample gives roughly 99,000 clones, nearly 90% of which show up once; 4.8% is in the top ten. The specimen comprised peripheral blood, sampled 28 days after the second AZD1222 dose. The receptors derive from an adult who received the AZD1222 COVID-19 vaccine.

The gene calls are TRBV7-3 and TRBJ1-6, with D possibly being TRBD1 (6 bases). The CDR3 is 15 amino acids. Trimming took 5 bases from V and 9 from J, leaving 17 bases between them. Germline values: CDR1 SGHTA, CDR2 FQGTGA. CDR3 sequence: CASSPRAGEGSPLHF. The CDR3 coding sequence is TGTGCCAGCAGCCCCAGAGCAGGGGAAGGTTCACCCCTCCACTTT.

This clone has only one observation. The V and J genes are TRBV19 and TRBJ1-2; a possible D gene is TRBD1 (5 bases). CDR3 size: 13 residues. Germline V gives CDR1 LNHDA, CDR2 SQIVND (reference sequence). V gave up 10 bases and J gave up 1 base, with 13 bases separating them. As DNA, the CDR3 is TGTGCCACCCACAGGACTAATAACTATGGCTACACCTTC. This sequence encodes CATHRTNNYGYTF. The full variable domain, rest sourced from reference TRBV19 and TRBJ1-2, is DGGITQSPKYLFRKEGQNVTLSCEQNLNHDAMYWYRQDPGQGLRLIYYSQIVNDFQKGDIAEGYSVSREKKESFPLTVTSAQKNPTAFYLCATHRTNNYGYTFGSGTRLTVV.

This clone came up once. The chain links TRBV6-2 or TRBV6-3 to TRBJ1-3, with D perhaps TRBD1 (5 bases). Between the trimmed V and J ends, which lost 2 bases and 0 bases, there was a span of 5 bases. The CDR3 loop spans 14 amino acids. The germline CDR1 and CDR2 sequences are MNHEY and SVGEGT. CDR3 protein: CASSYGTSGNTIYF. The CDR3, as DNA: TGTGCCAGCAGTTACGGGACCTCTGGAAACACCATATATTTT.

This rearrangement joins TRBV10-1 to TRBJ1-2; 8 nucleotides align to TRBD1. The junction had 5 bases not matched to a gene; V was cut back by 0 bases and J by 8 bases. The germline V gene has CDR1 WNHNN and CDR2 SYGVQD (reference sequence). This CDR3 has 14 amino acids. This CDR3 is CASSESTGAPGYTF. The CDR3 DNA is TGCGCCAGCAGTGAGTCGACAGGGGCGCCAGGCTACACCTTC.

The rearrangement uses TRBV9 and TRBJ2-3; possibly TRBD1 for D (5 bases). Germline V gene lookup returns CDR1 SGDLS and CDR2 YYNGEE. This CDR3 has 16 amino acids. The V end was cut by 0 bases, the J end by 2 bases, with 13 bases between. CDR3 nucleotides: TGTGCCAGCAGCGTAGGGGCAGGGCCATCCACAGATACGCAGTATTTT. Its translation: CASSVGAGPSTDTQYF. Supplemented by reference TRBV9 and TRBJ2-3, the full variable domain reads DSGVTQTPKHLITATGQRVTLRCSPRSGDLSVYWYQQSLDQGLQFLIQYYNGEERAKGNILERFSAQQFPDLHSELNLSSLELGDSALYFCASSVGAGPSTDTQYFGPGTRLTVL.

The chain is built from TRBV24-1 and TRBJ2-3, with 8 bases aligning to TRBD1. Germline values: CDR1 KGHDR, CDR2 SFDVKD. V trimming: 3 bases; J trimming: 6 bases; junction bases outside the gene matches: 4. The CDR3 totals 14 residues. The CDR3 spells CATSDRTGSDTQYF. DNA for the CDR3: TGTGCCACCAGTGATCGGACAGGGAGTGATACGCAGTATTTT.

V gene TRBV7-8 combines with J gene TRBJ2-2; the D gene could be TRBD1 or TRBD2 (5 bases each). CDR1 and CDR2 (germline): SGHVS, FQNEAQ. The CDR3 is made up of 16 amino acids. V shed 0 bases and J shed 1 base, with 9 bases lying between them. The CDR3 DNA reads as TGTGCCAGCAGCTTAGCCGGGACGGTGAACACCGGGGAGCTGTTTTTT. This codes for CASSLAGTVNTGELFF.

The gene calls are TRBV15 and TRBJ2-1; D call uncertain. The V end was cut by 1 base, the J end by 0 bases, with 22 bases between. In germline, CDR1 is LNHNV, CDR2 YYDKDF (reference sequence). The CDR3 covers 20 residues. CDR3 coding DNA: TGTGCCACCAGCAGAGTAACACCGTCCGCTGAGTGGAGCTCCTACAATGAGCAGTTCTTC. Translating it yields CATSRVTPSAEWSSYNEQFF.

V and J are TRBV27 and TRBJ2-3; 7 nucleotides match TRBD2. CDR3 length: 12 amino acids. Germline V lookup: CDR1 MNHEY, CDR2 SMNVEV (reference sequence). J gave up 5 bases and V 6 bases, and 2 bases lay outside the gene matches. The CDR3 region is CASSRGGDTQYF. Written as DNA, the CDR3 is TGTGCCAGCAGCCGCGGGGGAGATACGCAGTATTTT.

V is TRBV4-1 and J is TRBJ1-5; unclear D gene. The length of the CDR3 is 16 residues. V shed 5 bases and J shed 0 bases, with 14 bases lying between them. Per the germline V gene, CDR1 is MGHRA and CDR2 is YSYEKL. Written as DNA, the CDR3 is TGCGCCAGCAGCAAAACGGACGGAGATAGCAATCAGCCCCAGCATTTT. This gives the protein CASSKTDGDSNQPQHF.

The chain links TRBV11-2 to TRBJ2-2; D is possibly TRBD2 (6 bases). CDR3 length equals 15 residues. Germline V gene data show CDR1 as SGHAT and CDR2 as FQNNGV. With 5 bases removed from V and 0 bases from J, the gap between germline ends came to 10 bases. Here the CDR3 reads CASSEGLTNTGELFF. The CDR3 nucleotides are TGTGCCAGCAGCGAGGGACTTACGAACACCGGGGAGCTGTTTTTT.

The chain is built from TRBV6-5 and TRBJ1-3, with a possible D match to TRBD1 (5 bases). The CDR3 consists of 15 residues. Germline CDR1 and CDR2: MNHEY and SVGAGI. V lost 2 bases, J lost 0 bases, and 8 bases lay in between. The CDR3: CASSYDGASGNTIYF. As DNA, the CDR3 is TGTGCCAGCAGTTACGACGGGGCCTCTGGAAACACCATATATTTT.

The chain employs TRBV7-2 and TRBJ2-5; the match to TRBD2 covers 7 bases. CDR3 length: 14 residues. CDR1 and CDR2 (germline): SGHTA, FQGNSA. V lost 1 base, J lost 6 bases, and 5 bases stayed unmatched. The CDR3 DNA reads TGTGCCAGCAGCTTAGGGGACTATGTAAAGACCCAGTACTTC. Encoded protein: CASSLGDYVKTQYF.

The V call is TRBV27, the J call TRBJ2-5; the D gene could be TRBD1 or TRBD2 (5 bases each). The germline V gene has CDR1 MNHEY and CDR2 SMNVEV (reference sequence). The CDR3 has 14 residues. V lost 6 bases, J lost 5 bases, and 16 bases lay in between. The chain's CDR3 is CASRKLEGWETQYF. The CDR3 DNA follows: TGTGCCAGCAGGAAGCTCGAGGGGTGGGAGACCCAGTACTTC.

The V call is TRBV4-1, the J call TRBJ1-4; perhaps TRBD1 as D (5 bases). This CDR3 spans 15 amino acids. The germline gives CDR1 MGHRA, CDR2 YSYEKL. The ends were cut back, 4 bases at V and 6 bases at J, with 15 bases in the middle. This CDR3 reads CASSPGKGGDEKLFF. The CDR3 bases are TGCGCCAGCAGCCCAGGGAAGGGTGGAGATGAAAAACTGTTTTTT.

This rearrangement joins TRBV18 to TRBJ2-2; D is ambiguous. CDR3 size: 14 residues. The ends were cut back, 3 bases at V and 1 base at J, with 6 bases in the middle. Per germline, CDR1 KGHSH and CDR2 LQKENI. CDR3 amino acids: CASSPDLNTGELFF. In DNA form, the CDR3 reads TGTGCCAGCTCACCGGACCTGAACACCGGGGAGCTGTTTTTT. Supplemented by reference TRBV18 and TRBJ2-2, the full variable domain reads NAGVMQNPRHLVRRRGQEARLRCSPMKGHSHVYWYRQLPEEGLKFMVYLQKENIIDESGMPKERFSAEFPKEGPSILRIQQVVRGDSAAYFCASSPDLNTGELFFGEGSRLTVL.

V and J are TRBV2 and TRBJ1-5; D possibly corresponds to TRBD1 (6 bases). The germline V gene encodes CDR1 SNHLY and CDR2 FYNNEI. This CDR3 comprises 13 residues. V was shortened by 7 bases and J by 6 bases, with 13 bases between the two germline ends. The CDR3 nucleotides read TGTGCCAGCAAGGGGCAGGGGAGTCAGCCCCAGCATTTT. Its protein is CASKGQGSQPQHF.